One and the same sample provided the 20 T cell receptor beta chains below, sequenced in a study of control samples from healthy donors and cancer patients (dated by TCRdb to the early 2020s). Receptor amplification or capture employed the immunoSEQ multiplex PCR assay. In TCRdb, the immuneACCESS table is reduced to in-frame sequences with V and J assigned. These tables do not hold every clone; where another copy was compared, an unresolved V gene accounts for under half, and the others remain unexplained. In this sample's table one finds about 200,000 clones. Roughly 2% of the sample comes from the top ten. Material for sequencing was blood. Every receptor here comes from a woman in her twenties or thirties in good health.

The chain has TRBV2 and TRBJ1-5; a possible D gene is TRBD1 (5 bases). V was trimmed by 4 bases and J by 4 bases, leaving 8 bases between them. CDR3 length: 13 amino acids. CDR1 is SNHLY, CDR2 FYNNEI, per germline. CDR3 loop: CASSGDWNQPQHF. CDR3 nucleotide sequence: TGTGCCAGCAGTGGGGACTGGAATCAGCCCCAGCATTTT.

The chain recombines TRBV3-1 (or the pseudogene TRBV3-2) with TRBJ2-1, with TRBD1 matching 9 bases. This CDR3 is built from 15 residues. V dropped 1 base and J dropped 8; count of bases not matched to a gene: 6. Germline CDR1 reads LGHDT; CDR2 reads YNNKEL (reference sequence). Here the CDR3 DNA reads TGTGCCAGCAGCCAAGGTGGGACAGGGAGGCATGAGCAGTTCTTC. This translates into CASSQGGTGRHEQFF.

A note on this clone: Germline is not matched at one junction end, which may reflect a read error. The CDR3 sequence is CASRLGQGGGYTF. Here the CDR3 DNA reads TGTGCCAGCAGGTTAGGCCAGGGAGGAGGCTACACCTTC. The chain couples TRBV12-3 or TRBV12-4 to TRBJ1-2; D perhaps matches TRBD1 (5 bases). The CDR3 runs 13 residues.

The chain uses TRBV7-2 and TRBJ2-1; TRBD2 might be the D (7 bases). In germline, CDR1 is SGHTA, CDR2 FQGNSA. Trimming removed 3 bases from V and 6 bases from J, with 15 bases in between. CDR3 length equals 15 residues. This CDR3 is CASSFDPGGSNEQFF. CDR3 coding DNA: TGTGCCAGCAGCTTCGATCCGGGGGGCTCCAATGAGCAGTTCTTC.

For the CDR3, the DNA is TGTGCCAGCAGTGCACAGGGGGCTGGTAGCAATCAGCCCCAGCATTTT. Amino acid sequence: CASSAQGAGSNQPQHF. The chain couples TRBV6-4 to TRBJ1-5, with 9 positions matching TRBD1. The junction had 4 bases not matched to a gene; V was cut back by 4 bases and J by 0 bases. Germline CDR1 MRHNA, CDR2 SNTAGT. The CDR3 spans 16 residues.

The chain is built from TRBV7-9 and TRBJ1-2; 9 nucleotides match TRBD1. Germline assignment: CDR1 SEHNR and CDR2 FQNEAQ (reference sequence). CDR3 length: 15 amino acids. V trimming: 3 bases; J trimming: 2 bases; junction bases outside the gene matches: 4. As DNA, the CDR3 is TGTGCCAGCAGCTTCTCCGGGACAGGGAACTATGGCTACACCTTC. Protein sequence: CASSFSGTGNYGYTF.

This chain links TRBV18 with TRBJ1-1, with D possibly matching TRBD1 (5 bases). This CDR3 region has 13 residues. The V end lost 5 bases, the J end lost 5 bases, and 12 bases lay between the germline ends. The germline CDR1 and CDR2 sequences are KGHSH and LQKENI. The CDR3 loop is CASSGGVKTEAFF. CDR3 in DNA: TGTGCCAGCTCAGGGGGAGTAAAGACTGAAGCTTTCTTT. The full variable domain, rest sourced from reference TRBV18 and TRBJ1-1, is NAGVMQNPRHLVRRRGQEARLRCSPMKGHSHVYWYRQLPEEGLKFMVYLQKENIIDESGMPKERFSAEFPKEGPSILRIQQVVRGDSAAYFCASSGGVKTEAFFGQGTRLTVV.

The chain carries TRBV6-5 and TRBJ1-2, with a possible D match to TRBD1 (6 bases). The V end was cut by 4 bases, the J end by 6 bases, with 12 bases between. CDR3 length: 13 residues. Germline CDR1 and CDR2: MNHEY and SVGAGI. CDR3 sequence: CASSSGQRDGYTF. CDR3 in DNA: TGTGCCAGCAGTTCTGGACAGAGGGATGGCTACACCTTC.

The chain joins TRBV10-2 to TRBJ1-6, with a weak D call TRBD1 (6 bases). V was pared by 5 bases and J by 7 bases, with 12 bases between. Germline CDR1 WSHSY, CDR2 SAAADI. The CDR3 sequence is 14 residues long. As DNA, the CDR3 is TGCGCCAGCAGTAGAACAGGGCGGAATTCACCCCTCCACTTT. As protein: CASSRTGRNSPLHF.

CDR3 DNA: TGTGCCAGCAGCCAAGGCGTTAGCGGGGGCTACGAGCAGTACTTC. Translating it yields CASSQGVSGGYEQYF. This chain connects TRBV4-2 to TRBJ2-7; 9 bases are shared with TRBD2. The length of the CDR3 is 15 residues. The germline CDR1 and CDR2 sequences are LGHNA and YNFKEQ. V shed 1 base and J 3 bases; nucleotides not matched to a gene: 4.

This chain connects TRBV7-2 to TRBJ1-3; possibly TRBD1 for D (6 bases). There are 15 residues in the CDR3. The V gene lost 8 bases and the J gene lost 0 bases, with 14 bases spanning the gap. Germline CDR1 reads SGHTA; CDR2 reads FQGNSA. The CDR3 nucleotides are TGTGCCAGCGCTACTCAGGGGTCCTCTGGAAACACCATATATTTT. The encoded protein is CASATQGSSGNTIYF.

DNA for the CDR3: TGCGCCAGCAGCTTGTATGGGGAGAACACCGGGGAGCTGTTTTTT. Encoded protein: CASSLYGENTGELFF. The gene calls are TRBV5-1 and TRBJ2-2; D unresolved. The CDR3 spans 15 residues. CDR1 is SGHRS, CDR2 YFSETQ, per germline. The V end lost 1 base, the J end lost 1 base, and 8 bases lay between the germline ends.

CDR3 amino acids: CSASGGGGQPQHF. DNA of the CDR3: TGCAGTGCTAGTGGGGGGGGCGGTCAGCCCCAGCATTTT. The chain couples TRBV20-1 to TRBJ1-5; possible D gene TRBD1, 6 bases. Germline V gene data show CDR1 as DFQATT and CDR2 as SNEGSKA (reference sequence). V shed 3 bases and J shed 6 bases, with 12 bases lying between them. The length of the CDR3 is 13 residues.

The chain links TRBV28 to TRBJ1-5; TRBD1 aligns across 9 bases. With V trimmed by 5 bases and J by 3 bases, 8 bases remained unmatched. The CDR3 is 16 residues long. Germline CDR1 MDHEN, CDR2 SYDVKM. The CDR3 nucleotides are TGTGCCAGCAGTCTCTCACAGGGGGCCAACAATCAGCCCCAGCATTTT. This encodes CASSLSQGANNQPQHF.

V usage is TRBV30 and J usage is TRBJ2-5; D uncertain. V lost 0 bases to trimming and J lost 5 bases, with 4 bases between them. The CDR3 runs 11 residues. Germline V gene lookup returns CDR1 GTSNPN and CDR2 SVGIG (reference sequence). The CDR3 region has the DNA TGTGCCTGGAGTGTCGCGGAGACCCAGTACTTC. The encoded protein is CAWSVAETQYF.

The chain links TRBV2 to TRBJ1-6; unclear D gene. Germline V CDR1 and CDR2: SNHLY, FYNNEI. V lost 7 bases to trimming and J lost 1 base, with 14 bases between them. The CDR3 has 16 residues. The CDR3 sequence: CASILDGPSYNSPLHF. In DNA form, the CDR3 reads TGTGCCAGCATCCTAGACGGACCATCCTATAATTCACCCCTCCACTTT.

The chain carries TRBV11-1 and TRBJ2-3; D is undetermined. The germline CDR1 and CDR2 sequences are SGHAT and FQDESV (reference sequence). V was trimmed by 5 bases and J by 2 bases, leaving 8 bases between them. CDR3 length equals 13 residues. CDR3 DNA: TGTGCCAGCAGCCGATCTTTCACAGATACGCAGTATTTT. Protein product: CASSRSFTDTQYF.

The chain carries TRBV23-1 and TRBJ1-3; D might be TRBD1 (5 bases). TRBV23-1 is recorded as an ORF, its role being uncertain. The V gene lost 4 bases and the J gene lost 4 bases, with 8 bases spanning the gap. CDR3 size: 13 residues. CDR3 residues: CASSRGTGNTIYF. For the CDR3, the DNA is TGCGCCAGCAGTCGGGGGACCGGAAACACCATATATTTT.

This sequence joins TRBV6-2 or TRBV6-3 and TRBJ2-3, with D possibly called TRBD1 or TRBD2 (5 bases each). V shed 2 bases and J shed 2 bases, with 17 bases lying between them. Germline CDR1 MNHEY, CDR2 SVGEGT. The CDR3 extends over 17 amino acids. The DNA for the CDR3 is TGTGCCAGCAGTTACCCGCCGTGGGGGTCTTCCACAGATACGCAGTATTTT. Its translation is CASSYPPWGSSTDTQYF.

As DNA, the CDR3 is TGTGCCAGTAGTATAGACCCACCCAACCGACAGGGCTACAATGAGCAGTTCTTC. The encoded protein is CASSIDPPNRQGYNEQFF. The chain employs TRBV19 and TRBJ2-1; 7 nucleotides line up with TRBD1. In germline, CDR1 is LNHDA, CDR2 SQIVND (reference sequence). CDR3 size: 18 residues. V gave up 0 bases and J gave up 3 bases; unmatched junction bases: 11.